A selection of T cell receptor beta chains follows, all from one sample in a study of blood T cell repertoires in COVID-19. Assay used: immunoSEQ multiplex PCR; TCRdb lists only in-frame clones, some missing. The table records 200,000 to 250,000 clones, about nine tenths of them present only once. Material: PBMCs or T cells enriched from blood (not recorded which). The receptors here all came from a woman between 50 and 59 years old in a cohort exposed to, infected with or recovered from COVID-19 (not recorded which). Both conserved end residues are part of each CDR3. The D gene is left open where the match is weak.

j_gene: TRBJ2-1
v_gene: TRBV5-1
d_gene: TRBD2
CDR3aa: CASSFGGGAYNEQFF

j_gene: TRBJ1-1
v_gene: TRBV30
d_gene: TRBD1
CDR3aa: CAWAGTGNVAFF

j_gene: TRBJ2-7
v_gene: TRBV7-9
d_gene: TRBD1
CDR3aa: CASRPATGEYEQYF

j_gene: TRBJ1-2
v_gene: TRBV9
d_gene: TRBD1
CDR3aa: CASSVEGQALNGYTF

j_gene: TRBJ2-5
v_gene: TRBV9
d_gene: TRBD2
CDR3aa: CASSVVPSGGAETQYF

j_gene: TRBJ1-1
v_gene: TRBV2
d_gene: -
CDR3aa: CASRKNGQLNTEAFF

j_gene: TRBJ1-2
v_gene: TRBV30
d_gene: TRBD1
CDR3aa: CAWRQGANYGYTF

j_gene: TRBJ1-2
v_gene: TRBV29-1
d_gene: -
CDR3aa: CSVGAGLGGYTF

j_gene: TRBJ1-1
v_gene: TRBV11-2
d_gene: -
CDR3aa: CASSLEAPPRGSFF

j_gene: TRBJ1-4
v_gene: TRBV4-3
d_gene: -
CDR3aa: CASSQDAGMREKLFF

j_gene: TRBJ1-2
v_gene: TRBV7-2
d_gene: -
CDR3aa: CASSSGRGDQSPMYGYTF

j_gene: TRBJ2-3
v_gene: TRBV7-2
d_gene: TRBD2
CDR3aa: CASGLAGGLDTQYF

j_gene: TRBJ1-1
v_gene: TRBV29-1
d_gene: TRBD1
CDR3aa: CSVVTGMNTEAFF

j_gene: TRBJ2-7
v_gene: TRBV15
d_gene: -
CDR3aa: CATSRDPGGEQYF

j_gene: TRBJ2-2
v_gene: TRBV4-2
d_gene: -
CDR3aa: CASSQAQARDTGELFF

j_gene: TRBJ1-6
v_gene: TRBV28
d_gene: -
CDR3aa: CASSLKSSYNSPLHF

j_gene: TRBJ1-2
v_gene: TRBV2
d_gene: -
CDR3aa: CASSSPPSNYGYTF

j_gene: TRBJ2-7
v_gene: TRBV4-1
d_gene: -
CDR3aa: CASSQETGTSWQYF

j_gene: TRBJ1-2
v_gene: TRBV6-6
d_gene: TRBD1
CDR3aa: CASRRGTGVQGYTF

j_gene: TRBJ2-7
v_gene: TRBV2
d_gene: TRBD1
CDR3aa: CASRAPGQGDDEQYF

j_gene: TRBJ2-4
v_gene: TRBV29-1
d_gene: TRBD1
CDR3aa: CSVGGGAAKNIQYF

j_gene: TRBJ1-5
v_gene: TRBV7-6
d_gene: -
CDR3aa: CASSLAVSNQPQHF

j_gene: TRBJ1-5
v_gene: TRBV18
d_gene: TRBD1
CDR3aa: CASSPGQDQPQHF

j_gene: TRBJ2-1
v_gene: TRBV6-4
d_gene: -
CDR3aa: CASSDHQNEQFF

j_gene: TRBJ2-3
v_gene: TRBV5-4
d_gene: -
CDR3aa: CASSLWEGTDTQYF

j_gene: TRBJ1-1
v_gene: TRBV10-3
d_gene: TRBD1
CDR3aa: CAISVDRSNTEAFF

j_gene: TRBJ2-2
v_gene: TRBV6-5
d_gene: -
CDR3aa: CASSATQAGELFF

j_gene: TRBJ1-3
v_gene: TRBV28
d_gene: -
CDR3aa: CASSRGGSGNTIYF

j_gene: TRBJ2-2
v_gene: TRBV7-8
d_gene: -
CDR3aa: CASSLSAQGAGELFF

j_gene: TRBJ1-2
v_gene: TRBV5-1
d_gene: -
CDR3aa: CASSLAGKGDGYTF

j_gene: TRBJ1-2
v_gene: TRBV30
d_gene: TRBD1
CDR3aa: CAWDTLDRGIHGYTF

j_gene: TRBJ2-1
v_gene: TRBV30
d_gene: -
CDR3aa: CAWSAGVLQVKQFF

j_gene: TRBJ1-5
v_gene: TRBV4-1
d_gene: TRBD1
CDR3aa: CASSDHRGRTGGGQPQHF

j_gene: TRBJ1-2
v_gene: TRBV4-1
d_gene: -
CDR3aa: CASSQDGFISSYYGYTF

j_gene: TRBJ1-2
v_gene: TRBV24-1
d_gene: -
CDR3aa: CATSTGTFYGYTF